This T cell receptor (beta chain) appears in the sequencing data of a study of tumor and adjacent non-tumor tissue in lung cancer. Study observations and caveats: TCR diversity was significantly greater in tumor than normal lung tissue.

Remarks on this clonotype: Its target is unknown. At one of its ends the junction is not consistent with the germline gene, which may arise from a read error.

The library came from three nested PCR rounds adapted from ARM-PCR protocols. TCRdb re-derived calls from the multiplex PCR reads in MiXCR, one entry per CDR3 protein. The profile covers more than 75,000 distinct CDR3 sequences, with 80% appearing a single time and more than 10% taken by the ten largest. No cell sorting was done before RNA was extracted from the tissue. Source material: lung tumor tissue. The sequence was collected from a woman aged 45-59 years with non-small cell lung cancer.

Here the CDR3 reads CASNQDPPRPSGGREGSQYF. CDR3 nucleotides: TGCGCCAGCAACCAAGACCCCCCCCGGCCTAGTGGGGGCCGAGAGGGTTCGCAGTATTTT. This chain connects TRBV4-1 to TRBJ2-3; TRBD1 might be the D (6 bases). The germline V gene has CDR1 MGHRA and CDR2 YSYEKL. The CDR3 extends over 20 amino acids.